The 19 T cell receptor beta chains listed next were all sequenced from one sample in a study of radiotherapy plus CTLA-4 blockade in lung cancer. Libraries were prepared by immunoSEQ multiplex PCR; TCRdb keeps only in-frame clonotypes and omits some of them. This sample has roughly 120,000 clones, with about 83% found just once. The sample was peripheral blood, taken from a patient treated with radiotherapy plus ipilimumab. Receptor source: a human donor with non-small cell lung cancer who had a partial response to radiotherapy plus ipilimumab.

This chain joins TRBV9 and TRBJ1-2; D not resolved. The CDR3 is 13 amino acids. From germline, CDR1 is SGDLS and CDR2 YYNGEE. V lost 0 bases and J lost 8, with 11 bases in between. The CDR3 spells CASSVGAQWGYTF. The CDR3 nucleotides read TGTGCCAGCAGCGTAGGAGCCCAATGGGGCTACACCTTC.

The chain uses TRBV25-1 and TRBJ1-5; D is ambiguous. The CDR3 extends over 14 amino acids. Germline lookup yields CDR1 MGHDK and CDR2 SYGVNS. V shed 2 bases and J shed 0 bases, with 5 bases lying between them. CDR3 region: CASSEQVSNQPQHF. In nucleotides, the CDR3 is TGTGCCAGCAGTGAACAGGTTAGCAATCAGCCCCAGCATTTT.

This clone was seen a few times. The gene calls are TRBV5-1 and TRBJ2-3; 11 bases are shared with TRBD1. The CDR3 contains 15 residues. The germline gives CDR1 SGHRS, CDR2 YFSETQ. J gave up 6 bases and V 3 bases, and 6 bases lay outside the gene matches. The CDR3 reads CASSWTGGYSDTQYF. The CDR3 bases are TGCGCCAGCAGCTGGACAGGGGGCTATTCGGATACGCAGTATTTT.

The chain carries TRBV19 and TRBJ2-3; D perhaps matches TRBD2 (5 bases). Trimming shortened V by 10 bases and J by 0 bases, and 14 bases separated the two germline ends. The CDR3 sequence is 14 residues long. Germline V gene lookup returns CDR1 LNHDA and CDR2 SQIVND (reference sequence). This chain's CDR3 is CATHPTGSTDTQYF. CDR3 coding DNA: TGTGCCACCCACCCGACGGGAAGCACAGATACGCAGTATTTT.

For the CDR3, the DNA is TGTGCCAGCAGCGCGGACAGGCCCTACGAGCAGTACTTC. As protein: CASSADRPYEQYF. The V call is TRBV2, the J call TRBJ2-7; TRBD1 matches at 7 bases. Losses at the gene ends were 6 bases for V and 2 bases for J; bases not matched to a gene: 4. The CDR3 spans 13 residues. Germline V gene data show CDR1 as SNHLY and CDR2 as FYNNEI.

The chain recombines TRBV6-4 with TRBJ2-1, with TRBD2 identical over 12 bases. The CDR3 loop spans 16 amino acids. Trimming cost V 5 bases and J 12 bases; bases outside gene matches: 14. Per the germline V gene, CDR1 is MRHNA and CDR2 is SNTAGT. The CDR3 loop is CASSLRLAGGAQRQFF. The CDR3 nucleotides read TGTGCCAGCAGTCTGAGGCTAGCGGGAGGGGCACAAAGGCAGTTCTTC.

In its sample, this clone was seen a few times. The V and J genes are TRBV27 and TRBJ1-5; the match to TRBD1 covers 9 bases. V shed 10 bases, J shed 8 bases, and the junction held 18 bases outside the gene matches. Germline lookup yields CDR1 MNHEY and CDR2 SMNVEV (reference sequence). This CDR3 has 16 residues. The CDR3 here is CATRASGTGITKPQHF. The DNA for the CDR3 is TGTGCCACCAGAGCGTCCGGGACAGGGATAACTAAGCCCCAGCATTTT.

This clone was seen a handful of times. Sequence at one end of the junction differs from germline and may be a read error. DNA for the CDR3: TGTGCCAGCAGCTTAGACGTCGGATTTGAGGTTTCGTTT. As protein: CASSLDVGFEVSF. The chain couples TRBV7-2 to TRBJ1-4; D is unclear. Germline V gene data show CDR1 as SGHTA and CDR2 as FQGNSA. The CDR3 sequence is 13 residues long. The full variable domain, in which reference TRBV7-2 and TRBJ1-4 provide the parts outside the CDR3, is GAGVSQSPSNKVTEKGKDVELRCDPISGHTALYWYRQSLGQGLEFLIYFQGNSAPDKSGLPSDRFSAERTGGSVSTLTIQRTQQEDSAVYLCASSLDVGFEVSFGSGTQLSVL.

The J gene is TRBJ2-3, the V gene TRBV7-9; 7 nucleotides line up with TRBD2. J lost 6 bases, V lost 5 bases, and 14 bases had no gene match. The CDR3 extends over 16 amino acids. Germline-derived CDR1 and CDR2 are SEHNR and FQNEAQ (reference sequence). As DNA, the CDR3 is TGTGCCAGCAGCCTATACACTAGCGACGGATTGGATACGCAGTATTTT. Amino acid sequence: CASSLYTSDGLDTQYF.

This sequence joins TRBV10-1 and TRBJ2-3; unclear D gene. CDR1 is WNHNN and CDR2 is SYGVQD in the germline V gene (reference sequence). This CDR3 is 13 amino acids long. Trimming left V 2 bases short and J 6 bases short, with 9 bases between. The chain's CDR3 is CASSERSPDTQYF. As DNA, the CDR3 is TGCGCCAGCAGTGAGCGGAGCCCCGATACGCAGTATTTT.

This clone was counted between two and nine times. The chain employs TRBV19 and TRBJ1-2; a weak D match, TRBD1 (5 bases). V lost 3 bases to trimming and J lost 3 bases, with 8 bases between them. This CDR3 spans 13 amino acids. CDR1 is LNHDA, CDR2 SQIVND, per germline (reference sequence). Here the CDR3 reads CASSIGRDYGYTF. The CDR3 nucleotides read TGTGCCAGTAGTATTGGCAGGGACTATGGCTACACCTTC.

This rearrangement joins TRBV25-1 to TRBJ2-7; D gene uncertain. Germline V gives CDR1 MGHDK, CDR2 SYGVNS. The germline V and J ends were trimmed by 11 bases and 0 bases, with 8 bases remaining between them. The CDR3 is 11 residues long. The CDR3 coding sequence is TGTGCCGGCCTCCTCTCCTACGAGCAGTACTTC. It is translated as CAGLLSYEQYF.

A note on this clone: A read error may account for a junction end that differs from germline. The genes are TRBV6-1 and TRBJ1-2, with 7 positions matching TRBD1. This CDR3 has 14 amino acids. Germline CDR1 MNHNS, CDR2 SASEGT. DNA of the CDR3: TGTGCCAGCAGGGAAGCCGGGACAGACTATGGCTACACCTTC. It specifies CASREAGTDYGYTF.

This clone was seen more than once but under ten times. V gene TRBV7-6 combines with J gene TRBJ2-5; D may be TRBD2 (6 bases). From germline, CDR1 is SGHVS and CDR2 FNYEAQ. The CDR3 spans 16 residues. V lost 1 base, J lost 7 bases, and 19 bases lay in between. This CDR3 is CASSLERDSSWGTQYF. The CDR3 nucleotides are TGTGCCAGCAGCTTAGAAAGGGACTCATCCTGGGGGACCCAGTACTTC. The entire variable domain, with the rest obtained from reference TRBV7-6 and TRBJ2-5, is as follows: GAGVSQSPRYKVTKRGQDVALRCDPISGHVSLYWYRQALGQGPEFLTYFNYEAQQDKSGLPNDRFSAERPEGSISTLTIQRTEQRDSAMYRCASSLERDSSWGTQYFGPGTRLLVL.

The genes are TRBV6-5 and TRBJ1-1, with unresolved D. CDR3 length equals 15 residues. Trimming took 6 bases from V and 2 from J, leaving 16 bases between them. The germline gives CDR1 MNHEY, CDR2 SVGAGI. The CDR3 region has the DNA TGTGCCAGCAGCCCCATGGCAGTGTCAAACACTGAAGCTTTCTTT. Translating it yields CASSPMAVSNTEAFF.

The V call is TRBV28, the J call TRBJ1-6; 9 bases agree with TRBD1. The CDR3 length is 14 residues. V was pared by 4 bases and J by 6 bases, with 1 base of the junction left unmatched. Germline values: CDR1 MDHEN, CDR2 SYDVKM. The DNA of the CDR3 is TGTGCCAGCAGTTACAGGGGGCTTAATTCACCCCTCCACTTT. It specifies CASSYRGLNSPLHF. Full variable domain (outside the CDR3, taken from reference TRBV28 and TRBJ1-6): DVKVTQSSRYLVKRTGEKVFLECVQDMDHENMFWYRQDPGLGLRLIYFSYDVKMKEKGDIPEGYSVSREKKERFSLILESASTNQTSMYLCASSYRGLNSPLHFGNGTRLTVT.

The CDR3 sequence: CATSRGQGSNQPQHF. The CDR3, as DNA: TGTGCCACCAGCAGAGGTCAGGGTAGCAATCAGCCCCAGCATTTT. The genes are TRBV15 and TRBJ1-5; tentatively, D is TRBD1 (5 bases). This CDR3 comprises 15 residues. The germline gives CDR1 LNHNV, CDR2 YYDKDF (reference sequence). V was shortened by 1 base and J by 0 bases, with 7 bases between the two germline ends. Variable domain in full (rest from reference TRBV15 and TRBJ1-5): DAMVIQNPRYQVTQFGKPVTLSCSQTLNHNVMYWYQQKSSQAPKLLFHYYDKDFNNEADTPDNFQSRRPNTSFCFLDIRSPGLGDTAMYLCATSRGQGSNQPQHFGDGTRLSIL.

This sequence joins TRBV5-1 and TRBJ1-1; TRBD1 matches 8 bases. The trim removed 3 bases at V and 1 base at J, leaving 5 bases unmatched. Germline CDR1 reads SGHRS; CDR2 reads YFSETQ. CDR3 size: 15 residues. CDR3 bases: TGCGCCAGCAGCTCCGCCGGGACAGGGAACACTGAAGCTTTCTTT. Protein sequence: CASSSAGTGNTEAFF.

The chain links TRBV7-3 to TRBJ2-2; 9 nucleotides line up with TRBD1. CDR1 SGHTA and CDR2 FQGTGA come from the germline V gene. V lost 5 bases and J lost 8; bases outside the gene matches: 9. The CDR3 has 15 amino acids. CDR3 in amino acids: CASSPAQGARGELFF. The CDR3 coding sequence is TGTGCCAGCAGCCCTGCACAGGGGGCTAGGGGGGAGCTGTTTTTT.